These 25 T cell receptor beta chains share one sample of origin, sequenced in a study of shared clonotypes between healthy human individuals. Assay: immunoSEQ multiplex PCR; the TCRdb copy retains only in-frame clones and omits some. This sample yields around 700,000 clones, of which roughly 78% are seen a single time; approximately 2% belongs to the top ten. The material sequenced was memory CD4+ T cells sorted from blood. Subset here: CD45RA-negative fraction. Source of these receptors: a woman in her 30s in good health.

V and J are TRBV5-4 and TRBJ1-1; TRBD1 matches at 7 bases. The germline V gene has CDR1 SGHNT and CDR2 YYREEE (reference sequence). V lost 4 bases and J lost 7; bases outside the gene matches: 10. The CDR3 runs to 14 residues. In DNA form, the CDR3 reads TGTGCCAGCAGCGTACAGGGGTACTACGGTGAAGCTTTCTTT. As protein: CASSVQGYYGEAFF.

This rearrangement joins TRBV7-2 to TRBJ1-1; 7 bases agree with TRBD1. The germline V gene has CDR1 SGHTA and CDR2 FQGNSA. The trim removed 4 bases at V and 6 bases at J, leaving 8 bases unmatched. The CDR3 loop spans 14 amino acids. The DNA of the CDR3 is TGTGCCAGCAGCTCCCAACGGGACAGCTCTGAAGCTTTCTTT. Translating it yields CASSSQRDSSEAFF. The full variable domain, with the rest looked up from reference TRBV7-2 and TRBJ1-1, is GAGVSQSPSNKVTEKGKDVELRCDPISGHTALYWYRQSLGQGLEFLIYFQGNSAPDKSGLPSDRFSAERTGGSVSTLTIQRTQQEDSAVYLCASSSQRDSSEAFFGQGTRLTVV.

The rearrangement links TRBV28 to TRBJ1-1, with 12 bases that match TRBD1. Germline V CDR1 and CDR2: MDHEN, SYDVKM. CDR3 length: 15 amino acids. The V and J ends lost 3 bases and 7 bases, in that order; junction bases with no gene match: 6. The CDR3 spells CASSFWGTGGREAFF. The CDR3 region has the DNA TGTGCCAGCAGTTTTTGGGGGACAGGGGGCCGTGAAGCTTTCTTT. Variable domain in full (rest from reference TRBV28 and TRBJ1-1): DVKVTQSSRYLVKRTGEKVFLECVQDMDHENMFWYRQDPGLGLRLIYFSYDVKMKEKGDIPEGYSVSREKKERFSLILESASTNQTSMYLCASSFWGTGGREAFFGQGTRLTVV.

As to this clone: In the same sample, other DNA sequences code for this CDR3. The chain is built from TRBV7-2 and TRBJ2-2; D is ambiguous. There are 12 residues in the CDR3. Looked up from germline, CDR1 is SGHTA and CDR2 is FQGNSA. Trimming left V 5 bases short and J 7 bases short, with 8 bases between. The CDR3 protein is CASSPYDGELFF. The CDR3 region has the DNA TGTGCCAGCAGCCCCTACGACGGGGAGCTGTTTTTT.

Points on this clone: A much larger clone sits a single nucleotide away, making a read error possible. The gene calls are TRBV7-9 and TRBJ2-3; D is unresolved. The germline V gene encodes CDR1 SEHNR and CDR2 FQNEAQ (reference sequence). CDR3 size: 11 residues. The ends were cut back, 5 bases at V and 2 bases at J, with 2 bases in the middle. The CDR3 nucleotides are TGTGCCAGCAGCCCCACAGATACGCAGTATTTT. Translation gives CASSPTDTQYF.

As to this clone: This CDR3 is also generated by other DNA sequences in the sample. This chain uses TRBV14 with TRBJ2-1; D remains ambiguous. The CDR3 is 13 amino acids. The germline V gene encodes CDR1 SGHDN and CDR2 FVKESK. The V gene lost 0 bases and the J gene lost 4 bases, with 4 bases spanning the gap. CDR3 region: CASSQDLYNEQFF. As DNA, the CDR3 is TGTGCCAGCAGCCAAGACCTATACAATGAGCAGTTCTTC.

V is TRBV9 and J is TRBJ2-7, with a weak D call TRBD2 (6 bases). CDR1 and CDR2 (germline): SGDLS, YYNGEE. The CDR3 is made up of 14 amino acids. V was trimmed by 4 bases and J by 6 bases, leaving 17 bases between them. The CDR3 loop reads CASSLGLAWSEQYF. CDR3 nucleotide sequence: TGTGCCAGCAGCTTGGGACTGGCTTGGTCCGAGCAGTACTTC.

CDR3 residues: CSVDSQETQYF. CDR3 bases: TGCAGTGTTGACAGTCAAGAGACCCAGTACTTC. This chain connects TRBV20-1 to TRBJ2-5; D is possibly TRBD1 (5 bases). CDR3 length equals 11 residues. CDR1 is DFQATT and CDR2 is SNEGSKA in the germline V gene (reference sequence). The V end was cut by 7 bases, the J end by 2 bases, with 8 bases between.

This clone was detected only a few times. This chain links TRBV9 with TRBJ1-4, with D unresolved. Germline V CDR1 and CDR2: SGDLS, YYNGEE. The V gene lost 0 bases and the J gene lost 0 bases, with 6 bases spanning the gap. The CDR3 consists of 15 residues. Here the CDR3 reads CASSVGVTTNEKLFF. CDR3 nucleotide sequence: TGTGCCAGCAGCGTAGGGGTGACAACTAATGAAAAACTGTTTTTT.

This clone has only a few counts. The CDR3 DNA sequence: TGTGCCAGCAGCAACTACAATGAGCAGTTCTTC. It specifies CASSNYNEQFF. The rearrangement links TRBV11-2 to TRBJ2-1; D call uncertain. The CDR3 totals 11 residues. CDR1 and CDR2 from the germline V gene are SGHAT and FQNNGV. V lost 5 bases and J lost 3, with 2 bases in between.

This clone occurred once. The CDR3 loop is CASRTKTGTNYGYTF. The CDR3, as DNA: TGTGCCAGCAGGACTAAGACCGGGACCAACTATGGCTACACCTTC. The chain uses TRBV6-4 and TRBJ1-2; tentatively, D is TRBD1 (5 bases). Germline values: CDR1 MRHNA, CDR2 SNTAGT. Trimming pared 6 bases from V and 2 bases from J, leaving 16 bases between. The CDR3 runs 15 residues.

The chain is built from TRBV2 and TRBJ1-5, with 7 bases lining up with TRBD1. The CDR3 covers 17 residues. Losses at the gene ends were 5 bases for V and 2 bases for J; bases not matched to a gene: 12. Germline-derived CDR1 and CDR2 are SNHLY and FYNNEI. CDR3 in DNA: TGTGCCAGCAGTCCCGACACAGGGGTTCGGCGCAATCAGCCCCAGCATTTT. Protein product: CASSPDTGVRRNQPQHF.

The rearrangement links TRBV29-1 to TRBJ2-4; 9 nucleotides match TRBD1. CDR1 is SQVTM and CDR2 is ANQGSEA in the germline V gene. J was trimmed by 6 bases and V by 5 bases; bases with no gene match: 5. CDR3 length: 13 residues. This CDR3 is CSVTGTGLNIQYF. In DNA, the CDR3 is TGCAGCGTTACCGGGACAGGGCTAAACATTCAGTACTTC. Filled out from reference TRBV29-1 and TRBJ2-4, the complete variable domain reads SAVISQKPSRDICQRGTSLTIQCQVDSQVTMMFWYRQQPGQSLTLIATANQGSEATYESGFVIDKFPISRPNLTFSTLTVSNMSPEDSSIYLCSVTGTGLNIQYFGAGTRLSVL.

The V gene is TRBV18, the J gene TRBJ2-1; D tentatively fits TRBD1 or TRBD2 (9 bases each). V was pared by 0 bases and J by 0 bases, with 18 bases between. Germline V CDR1 and CDR2: KGHSH, LQKENI. The CDR3 extends over 19 amino acids. The CDR3 protein is CASSPPGQGSGSSYNEQFF. The CDR3 bases are TGTGCCAGCTCACCACCGGGACAGGGTAGCGGGAGCTCCTACAATGAGCAGTTCTTC. Filled out from reference TRBV18 and TRBJ2-1, the complete variable domain reads NAGVMQNPRHLVRRRGQEARLRCSPMKGHSHVYWYRQLPEEGLKFMVYLQKENIIDESGMPKERFSAEFPKEGPSILRIQQVVRGDSAAYFCASSPPGQGSGSSYNEQFFGPGTRLTVL.

This clone came up a few times. This chain joins TRBV6-5 and TRBJ2-2; tentatively, D is TRBD1 or TRBD2 (6 bases each). With 2 bases removed from V and 7 bases from J, the gap between germline ends came to 11 bases. This CDR3 is 14 amino acids long. The germline V gene encodes CDR1 MNHEY and CDR2 SVGAGI. The CDR3: CASSYPRGGGELFF. In DNA form, the CDR3 reads TGTGCCAGCAGTTACCCCAGGGGAGGCGGGGAGCTGTTTTTT.

The CDR3, as DNA: TGCGCCAGCAGCTTGACAGGGGCCCCGCGGACTGAAGCTTTCTTT. Translation: CASSLTGAPRTEAFF. The J gene is TRBJ1-1, the V gene TRBV5-1; 7 positions match TRBD1. Germline V gives CDR1 SGHRS, CDR2 YFSETQ. Losses at the gene ends were 1 base for V and 5 bases for J; bases not matched to a gene: 8. CDR3 length equals 15 residues.

The J gene is TRBJ2-6, the V gene TRBV6-1, with TRBD2 as a possible D gene (5 bases). CDR1 is MNHNS and CDR2 is SASEGT in the germline V gene. V was pared by 4 bases and J by 2 bases, with 9 bases between. This CDR3 contains 15 residues. The CDR3 DNA reads as TGTGCCAGCAGTGCCGAGGGTACTGGGGCCAACGTCCTGACTTTC. Its protein product is CASSAEGTGANVLTF.

This chain connects TRBV28 to TRBJ1-5; TRBD1 might be the D (5 bases). This CDR3 comprises 13 residues. V lost 2 bases, J lost 6 bases, and 8 bases lay in between. CDR1 and CDR2 (germline): MDHEN, SYDVKM. CDR3 DNA: TGTGCCAGCAGTTTACACGGGGGTCAGCCCCAGCATTTT. Its translation: CASSLHGGQPQHF.

This chain joins TRBV25-1 and TRBJ2-7; D uncertain. This CDR3 has 12 amino acids. V lost 3 bases and J 5 bases, leaving 8 bases between the germline ends. Per germline, CDR1 MGHDK and CDR2 SYGVNS. For the CDR3, the DNA is TGTGCCAGCAGTGATCTCCTCCACGAGCAGTACTTC. It yields the protein CASSDLLHEQYF.

This clone was recorded a few times. The chain recombines TRBV19 with TRBJ1-5; TRBD1 agrees at 9 bases. V lost 4 bases, J lost 0 bases, and 7 bases stayed unmatched. Germline V gene data show CDR1 as LNHDA and CDR2 as SQIVND (reference sequence). CDR3 length: 17 residues. The chain's CDR3 is CASSRTGARYSNQPQHF. The CDR3 DNA reads as TGTGCCAGTAGTAGGACAGGGGCCAGATATAGCAATCAGCCCCAGCATTTT.

The V gene is TRBV11-3, the J gene TRBJ1-5, with 7 bases that match TRBD1. J lost 3 bases, V lost 2 bases, and 7 bases had no gene match. Per germline, CDR1 SGHNT and CDR2 YENEEA. The CDR3 has 16 residues. The CDR3 loop is CASSLRGQGDNQPQHF. CDR3 nucleotide sequence: TGTGCCAGCAGCTTAAGGGGGCAGGGCGACAATCAGCCCCAGCATTTT.

The V gene is TRBV11-3, the J gene TRBJ2-2; the match to TRBD2 covers 14 bases. CDR1 and CDR2 from the germline V gene are SGHNT and YENEEA. The length of the CDR3 is 17 residues. J lost 6 bases, V lost 2 bases, and 5 bases had no gene match. The CDR3 DNA reads as TGTGCCAGCAGCTTACAGGGACTAGCGGGAGTATCCGGGGAGCTGTTTTTT. Its translation is CASSLQGLAGVSGELFF.

V gene TRBV28 combines with J gene TRBJ1-4; tentative D call: TRBD1 (6 bases). This CDR3 has 14 amino acids. The V end was cut by 7 bases, the J end by 4 bases, with 13 bases between. Germline loops: CDR1 MDHEN, CDR2 SYDVKM. DNA for the CDR3: TGTGCCAGCATGGTCACAGGGCTTAATGAAAAACTGTTTTTT. Encoded protein: CASMVTGLNEKLFF.

This chain links TRBV10-1 with TRBJ2-5, with 10 bases that match TRBD2. Trimming took 3 bases from V and 5 from J; bases not matched to a gene: 6. The germline gives CDR1 WNHNN, CDR2 SYGVQD (reference sequence). The CDR3 has 15 amino acids. CDR3 DNA: TGCGCCAGCAGTGATCGGCTAGCGGGGGTCGAGACCCAGTACTTC. Translated, it gives CASSDRLAGVETQYF.

This rearrangement joins TRBV4-1 to TRBJ2-7, with TRBD2 matching 8 bases. Germline V CDR1 and CDR2: MGHRA, YSYEKL. V was clipped by 8 bases and J by 6 bases; unmatched bases: 15. The CDR3 is 15 residues long. The CDR3 DNA follows: TGCGCCAGCCCCGGGGGGGCATTAGGGAACATCGAGCAGTACTTC. Translation gives CASPGGALGNIEQYF.